This TCR beta chain emerged from a study of blood T cell repertoires in COVID-19. Overall study context: Researchers got acute and convalescent COVID-19 samples from the United States, Italy and Spain. PBMCs, B-cell-depleted T cells, or T cells provided the cDNA or gDNA that made up the material.

Source study methods: Scientists estimated how many nucleated cells there were by amplifying reference gene primers. Sequencing was performed with immunoSEQ multiplex PCR; in TCRdb, only in-frame clones are kept and a portion is missing. Clonal size and the V and J genes are those of that table, whereas D and trimming came from the DNA. The sample holds 110,000 or so clones, around 90% seen once. The CDR3 runs 15 residues. CDR1 is SEHNR and CDR2 is FQNEAQ in the germline V gene (reference sequence). The V and J ends lost 3 bases and 0 bases respectively, with 9 bases between them. The chain couples TRBV7-9 to TRBJ1-3; D gene ambiguous. The sequenced material came from peripheral blood. The TCR originated in a human donor in a cohort sampled during active COVID-19. The CDR3, as DNA: TGTGCCAGCAGCTTTGGTGGCGGCTCTGGAAACACCATATATTTT. Protein sequence: CASSFGGGSGNTIYF.